The 9 T cell receptor beta chains below all came from one sample that was sequenced in a study of T cells after yellow fever vaccination. TCRdb re-derived calls from the 5' RACE reads in MiXCR, one entry per CDR3 protein. The sample carries 300,000 to 400,000 distinct CDR3 sequences, around 3.9% recorded once. This specimen was PBMCs, taken 5 days after the yellow fever booster vaccination. The receptors originated from a man aged 18-30 years who received the YFV17D yellow fever vaccine.

This clonotype was observed many times. The V and J genes are TRBV5-1 and TRBJ1-3, with no clear D. Trimming stripped 4 bases from V and 0 bases from J, with 11 bases between. The length of the CDR3 is 15 residues. Germline V gives CDR1 SGHRS, CDR2 YFSETQ. CDR3 in amino acids: CASSAGLYSGNTIYF. The CDR3 bases are TGCGCCAGCAGCGCCGGACTGTACTCTGGAAACACCATATATTTT.

V is TRBV5-4 and J is TRBJ2-7; D is perhaps TRBD1 or TRBD2 (5 bases each). Per the germline V gene, CDR1 is SGHNT and CDR2 is YYREEE (reference sequence). V was clipped by 5 bases and J by 4 bases, with 13 bases between them. The CDR3 runs 13 residues. The DNA for the CDR3 is TGTGCCAGCAGACTAGGGGAAGGATACGAGCAGTACTTC. Translation gives CASRLGEGYEQYF.

This chain connects TRBV29-1 to TRBJ1-3, with a possible D match to TRBD1 (5 bases). This CDR3 comprises 14 residues. Trimming cost V 7 bases and J 1 base, with 14 bases left between them. In germline, CDR1 is SQVTM, CDR2 ANQGSEA. CDR3 DNA: TGCAGCGCTCGACCCAGGGAGTCTGGAAACACCATATATTTT. The encoded protein is CSARPRESGNTIYF. Combining the CDR3 with reference TRBV29-1 and TRBJ1-3 gives the whole variable domain SAVISQKPSRDICQRGTSLTIQCQVDSQVTMMFWYRQQPGQSLTLIATANQGSEATYESGFVIDKFPISRPNLTFSTLTVSNMSPEDSSIYLCSARPRESGNTIYFGEGSWLTVV.

This clonotype was observed a handful of times. V gene TRBV6-5 combines with J gene TRBJ1-4; D is possibly TRBD1 (6 bases). Germline CDR1 and CDR2: MNHEY and SVGAGI. V was pared by 6 bases and J by 2 bases, with 13 bases between. CDR3 size: 15 residues. For the CDR3, the DNA is TGTGCCAGCAGCCCAGTTAGGGGGACTAATGAAAAACTGTTTTTT. Amino acid sequence: CASSPVRGTNEKLFF.

There are many counts of this clonotype. The chain recombines TRBV5-1 with TRBJ2-3; 9 bases are shared with TRBD2. Looked up from germline, CDR1 is SGHRS and CDR2 is YFSETQ. Trimming cost V 1 base and J 6 bases; bases outside gene matches: 6. The CDR3 length is 15 residues. The CDR3 is CASSLPAGGVDTQYF. The CDR3 region has the DNA TGCGCCAGCAGCTTGCCAGCGGGGGGAGTCGATACGCAGTATTTT.

On this clonotype: A read error may explain this, as a much larger clone is one base away. This CDR3 fails to terminate in the conserved phenylalanine or tryptophan, so it likely reflects a read error. The chain carries TRBV7-9 and TRBJ1-1; perhaps TRBD1 as D (5 bases). Germline loops: CDR1 SEHNR, CDR2 FQNEAQ (reference sequence). V was clipped by 0 bases and J by 4 bases, with 12 bases between them. There are 15 residues in the CDR3. The CDR3 here is CASSLAFEGSTEAFI. The CDR3 DNA reads as TGTGCCAGCAGCTTAGCGTTTGAGGGGAGCACTGAAGCTTTCATT.

The rearrangement links TRBV28 to TRBJ2-3; 10 nucleotides match TRBD2. Germline loops: CDR1 MDHEN, CDR2 SYDVKM. J gave up 4 bases and V 6 bases, and 10 bases lay outside the gene matches. The CDR3 runs 16 residues. In nucleotides, the CDR3 is TGTGCCAGCAGGAAAGGGACTAGCGTGATTCCAGATACGCAGTATTTT. Its translation: CASRKGTSVIPDTQYF.

V is TRBV7-2 and J is TRBJ2-3, with D perhaps matching TRBD1 or TRBD2 (7 bases each). The CDR3 runs to 15 residues. Germline loops: CDR1 SGHTA, CDR2 FQGNSA. V shed 5 bases and J shed 0 bases, with 12 bases lying between them. The DNA for the CDR3 is TGTGCCAGCAGCCGACAGGGAGGGAGCACAGATACGCAGTATTTT. It specifies CASSRQGGSTDTQYF. Drawing the rest from reference TRBV7-2 and TRBJ2-3, the complete variable domain is GAGVSQSPSNKVTEKGKDVELRCDPISGHTALYWYRQSLGQGLEFLIYFQGNSAPDKSGLPSDRFSAERTGGSVSTLTIQRTQQEDSAVYLCASSRQGGSTDTQYFGPGTRLTVL.

This clonotype was picked up a small number of times. The gene calls are TRBV5-1 and TRBJ1-1; TRBD1 aligns across 8 bases. CDR3 length: 13 residues. Trimming removed 4 bases from V and 7 bases from J; junction bases left unmatched: 6. Per germline, CDR1 SGHRS and CDR2 YFSETQ. CDR3 nucleotide sequence: TGCGCCAGCAGCCCGGGACAGGCCTTTGAAGCTTTCTTT. Residues: CASSPGQAFEAFF.